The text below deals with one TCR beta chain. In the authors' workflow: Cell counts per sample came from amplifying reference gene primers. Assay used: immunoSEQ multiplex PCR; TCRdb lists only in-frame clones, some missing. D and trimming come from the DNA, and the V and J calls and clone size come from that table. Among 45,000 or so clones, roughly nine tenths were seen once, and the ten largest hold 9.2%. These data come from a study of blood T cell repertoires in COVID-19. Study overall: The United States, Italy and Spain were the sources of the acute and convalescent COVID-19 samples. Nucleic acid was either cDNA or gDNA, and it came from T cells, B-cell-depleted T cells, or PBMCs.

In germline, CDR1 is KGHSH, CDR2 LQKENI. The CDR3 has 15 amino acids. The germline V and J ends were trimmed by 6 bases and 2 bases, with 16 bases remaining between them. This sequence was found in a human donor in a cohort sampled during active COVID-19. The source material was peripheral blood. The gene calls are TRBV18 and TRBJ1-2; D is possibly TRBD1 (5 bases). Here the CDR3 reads CASSRAYLNNYGYTF. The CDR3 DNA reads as TGTGCCAGCTCCAGGGCCTACCTTAACAACTATGGCTACACCTTC.